Listed below are T cell receptor beta chains from one sample, sequenced in a study of human T cells and chemical hapten exposure. TCRdb used MiXCR to reprocess the RACE reads, holding one entry per CDR3 protein. The sample yields about 110,000 distinct CDR3 sequences, roughly 9% seen once. The input for sequencing was whole blood, taken in connection with sensitization to the hapten diphenylcyclopropenone (DPC). The receptors originated from a middle-aged woman with alopecia areata. Some clones in this sample may be carry-over from other donors' samples. CDR3s include the opening cysteine and the closing phenylalanine or tryptophan. D genes are given only for firm matches. Clone size appears in some rows only: once, few, many, or a class for an expanded clone.

TRBJ2-7,.,.,TRBV15,TGTGCCACCAGCAGAGACTTGACTTTACGAGTGCAGTACTTC,CATSRDLTLRVQYF
TRBJ2-3,.,many,TRBV4-2,TGTGCCAGCAGCCAAGACGGGCTCGTGGGGGCCCGAGATACGCAGTATTTT,CASSQDGLVGARDTQYF
TRBJ1-2,.,few,TRBV5-1,TGCGCCAGCAGCTTGGGCGGCTTCCCAAGGGATGGCTACACCTTC,CASSLGGFPRDGYTF
TRBJ1-2,TRBD1,.,TRBV27,TGTGCCAGCAGTCCCAGGGGACAGGGCCCACTTAACTATGGCTACACCTTC,CASSPRGQGPLNYGYTF
TRBJ2-7,.,many,TRBV6-5,TGTGCCAGCAGCCGCCGGGACCCCTACGAGCAGTACTTC,CASSRRDPYEQYF
TRBJ2-7,.,few,TRBV12-3/TRBV12-4,TGTGCCAGCGGGGGAAGAGAGCAGTACTTC,CASGGREQYF
TRBJ2-7,.,many,TRBV29-1,TGCAGCGCCGCTGTAAGCCGCTCCTACGAGCAGTACTTC,CSAAVSRSYEQYF
TRBJ1-5,TRBD1,few,TRBV6-2/TRBV6-3,TGTGCCAGCAGTCTTCGACAGGGATGGCAGCCCCAGCATTTT,CASSLRQGWQPQHF
TRBJ1-5,.,many,TRBV6-5,TGTGCCAGCAGTCCATCATTGACGGGTGGTAGCAATCAGCCCCAGCATTTT,CASSPSLTGGSNQPQHF
TRBJ2-5,TRBD2,few,TRBV11-3,TGTGCCAGCAGCACCTCGACTAGCGGGGGGGGAGAGACCCAGTACTTC,CASSTSTSGGGETQYF
TRBJ1-2,.,many,TRBV6-5,TGTGCCAGCAGTTATGTTGTTGGGGGGCGGCTAAACTATGGCTACACCTTC,CASSYVVGGRLNYGYTF
TRBJ1-5,.,many,TRBV2,TGTGCCAGCAGTGAAAACCAGGCGAGTCAGCCCCAGCATTTT,CASSENQASQPQHF
TRBJ2-7,TRBD1,.,TRBV4-3,TGCGCCAGCAGCCAAGATTTGGACAGGGCGCAGTACTTC,CASSQDLDRAQYF
TRBJ2-1,.,many,TRBV7-2,TGTGCCAGCAGCTTAGTAGCAATGGATGAGCAGTTCTTC,CASSLVAMDEQFF
TRBJ1-5,.,.,TRBV6-2/TRBV6-3,TGTGCCAGCAGTAAAGTGGACAGAGGGCCTCAGCCCCAGCATTTT,CASSKVDRGPQPQHF
TRBJ2-4,TRBD2,many,TRBV12-3/TRBV12-4,TGTGCCAGCAGTTTAAGCGGGGGTAGTGGCATTCAGTACTTC,CASSLSGGSGIQYF
TRBJ1-5,.,few,TRBV7-2,TGTGCCAGCAGCGAACAGGGTCAGCCCCAGCATTTT,CASSEQGQPQHF
TRBJ2-7,.,many,TRBV7-2,TGTGCCAGCAGCTTGGGGCGGCCCCCCGACGAGCAGTACTTC,CASSLGRPPDEQYF